These 15 T cell receptor beta chains came from one sample sequenced in a study of beta chain features in type 1 diabetes. Overall study results and limits: Shorter TCRB CDR3s, moderately but significantly so, marked every one of the four CD4+ subsets in Type 1 diabetes patients.

The isolated RNA, all of it, was reverse transcribed, so expressed TCRB transcripts were what got sequenced. Some clones are missing from TCRdb's copy, which holds only in-frame ones; the method was immunoSEQ multiplex PCR. The top ten clones hold about 0.01% of a sample with 400,000 or so clones, roughly 12% of them seen once. These receptors are not linked to any known antigen. Specimen: naive CD4+ T cells from blood. The receptors derive from a woman between 18 and 30 years old with type 1 diabetes.

This clone was detected only a few times. The chain joins TRBV9 to TRBJ2-1; no definite D call. Trimming cost V 2 bases and J 6 bases, with 9 bases left between them. This CDR3 is 13 amino acids long. The germline gives CDR1 SGDLS, CDR2 YYNGEE. The chain's CDR3 is CASSVALVNEQFF. The CDR3 nucleotides read TGTGCCAGCAGCGTCGCCCTAGTCAATGAGCAGTTCTTC.

This clone was counted only a few times. The rearrangement links TRBV9 to TRBJ2-1; TRBD2 matches 9 bases. Germline V lookup: CDR1 SGDLS, CDR2 YYNGEE. The CDR3 totals 17 residues. V lost 0 bases and J lost 6; bases outside the gene matches: 10. The CDR3 bases are TGTGCCAGCAGCGTAGAACTAATGATAGCGGGAGCCAATGAGCAGTTCTTC. Its translation is CASSVELMIAGANEQFF. The variable domain in full, completed from reference TRBV9 and TRBJ2-1, reads DSGVTQTPKHLITATGQRVTLRCSPRSGDLSVYWYQQSLDQGLQFLIQYYNGEERAKGNILERFSAQQFPDLHSELNLSSLELGDSALYFCASSVELMIAGANEQFFGPGTRLTVL.

The chain employs TRBV11-2 and TRBJ2-4; D might be TRBD1 (5 bases). The ends were cut back, 1 base at V and 6 bases at J, with 7 bases in the middle. Germline V gene data show CDR1 as SGHAT and CDR2 as FQNNGV. The CDR3 consists of 13 residues. CDR3 loop: CASSLGQLNIQYF. In nucleotides, the CDR3 is TGTGCCAGCAGCTTAGGACAGTTAAACATTCAGTACTTC.

The chain employs TRBV29-1 and TRBJ1-1, with TRBD1 identical over 7 bases. CDR3 length: 14 residues. V trimming: 4 bases; J trimming: 3 bases; junction bases outside the gene matches: 8. Germline V gene sequence: CDR1 SQVTM, CDR2 ANQGSEA. The CDR3 nucleotides are TGCAGCGTTGTTCGACAGGGCCAGGACACTGAAGCTTTCTTT. Its protein is CSVVRQGQDTEAFF.

The V call is TRBV28, the J call TRBJ2-7, with 9 bases matching TRBD1. The V gene's germline CDR1 is MDHEN and CDR2 SYDVKM. The V and J ends lost 6 bases and 1 base, in that order; junction bases with no gene match: 7. The CDR3 is made up of 15 amino acids. CDR3 nucleotide sequence: TGTGCCAGCAGCACCTCCGGGACAGGGTCCTACGAGCAGTACTTC. Its protein is CASSTSGTGSYEQYF.

This clone was picked up a small number of times. The rearrangement links TRBV28 to TRBJ2-1; a weak D match, TRBD2 (7 bases). This CDR3 comprises 15 residues. The ends were cut back, 5 bases at V and 8 bases at J, with 19 bases in the middle. Germline V gene lookup returns CDR1 MDHEN and CDR2 SYDVKM. The CDR3: CASSPGRRGSDEQFF. Here the CDR3 DNA reads TGTGCCAGCAGTCCCGGGAGGAGGGGGTCGGATGAGCAGTTCTTC.

The J gene is TRBJ2-3, the V gene TRBV1; the table gives TRBD2 as D, unverified against the DNA. TRBV1 counts as a pseudogene. The CDR3 contains 16 residues. The CDR3 region is CTSSQVSGRAADTQYF. The DNA for the CDR3 is TGCACCAGCAGCCAAGTTAGCGGGAGGGCCGCAGATACGCAGTATTTT.

This clone came up a few times. The same CDR3 is also encoded by other DNA sequences in this sample. The chain carries TRBV7-2 and TRBJ2-1; D is unresolved. With 5 bases removed from V and 7 bases from J, the gap between germline ends came to 6 bases. CDR3 length equals 11 residues. CDR1 is SGHTA and CDR2 is FQGNSA in the germline V gene. The CDR3 sequence is CASSLRNEQFF. The CDR3 coding sequence is TGTGCCAGCAGCCTCCGGAATGAGCAGTTCTTC.

The gene calls are TRBV6-5 and TRBJ1-2; weak D call: TRBD1 (6 bases). Germline V lookup: CDR1 MNHEY, CDR2 SVGAGI. The CDR3 sequence is 14 residues long. Trimming took 6 bases from V and 4 from J, leaving 15 bases between them. The CDR3 here is CASSLNRDGYGYTF. DNA of the CDR3: TGTGCCAGCAGCTTAAACAGGGACGGCTATGGCTACACCTTC.

J is TRBJ1-2 and V is TRBV7-2; D is uncertain. This CDR3 is 10 amino acids long. Germline V gives CDR1 SGHTA, CDR2 FQGNSA. Trimming removed 7 bases at V and 8 bases at J, with 8 bases between. CDR3 residues: CASNRGGYTF. The CDR3 DNA follows: TGTGCCAGCAACCGCGGCGGCTACACCTTC. Looking up the rest from reference TRBV7-2 and TRBJ1-2 gives the full variable domain: GAGVSQSPSNKVTEKGKDVELRCDPISGHTALYWYRQSLGQGLEFLIYFQGNSAPDKSGLPSDRFSAERTGGSVSTLTIQRTQQEDSAVYLCASNRGGYTFGSGTRLTVV.

CDR3 in DNA: TGTGCCAGCAGCACGGGACTAGCGGGAGGGCCTTACTACAATGAGCAGTTCTTC. As protein: CASSTGLAGGPYYNEQFF. The chain recombines TRBV28 with TRBJ2-1, with 16 positions matching TRBD2. Per the germline V gene, CDR1 is MDHEN and CDR2 is SYDVKM. V was pared by 6 bases and J by 3 bases, with 8 bases of the junction left unmatched. CDR3 length: 18 amino acids. The full variable domain, rest sourced from reference TRBV28 and TRBJ2-1, is DVKVTQSSRYLVKRTGEKVFLECVQDMDHENMFWYRQDPGLGLRLIYFSYDVKMKEKGDIPEGYSVSREKKERFSLILESASTNQTSMYLCASSTGLAGGPYYNEQFFGPGTRLTVL.

The chain couples TRBV21-1 to TRBJ1-5. TRBV21-1 counts as a pseudogene. The CDR3 extends over 13 amino acids. The DNA for the CDR3 is TGTGCCAGCAGCAAATCGAGCAATCAGCCCCAGCATTTT. The encoded protein is CASSKSSNQPQHF.

This clone has just a few counts. The rearrangement uses TRBV6-6 and TRBJ2-5, with D perhaps TRBD1 (6 bases). This CDR3 contains 15 residues. The V gene lost 6 bases and the J gene lost 3 bases, with 17 bases spanning the gap. Germline V CDR1 and CDR2: MNHNY, SVGAGI (reference sequence). The CDR3 region has the DNA TGTGCCAGCAGACGCACGATTGAGGGGGAAGAGACCCAGTACTTC. Protein: CASRRTIEGEETQYF.

The chain has TRBV7-9 and TRBJ1-4, with D perhaps TRBD1 (6 bases). Germline loops: CDR1 SEHNR, CDR2 FQNEAQ (reference sequence). Trimming took off 3 bases at V and 5 bases at J, with 10 bases between the two ends. The CDR3 loop spans 14 amino acids. For the CDR3, the DNA is TGTGCCAGCAGCTTCCGAGGGACAAATGAAAAACTGTTTTTT. Translated: CASSFRGTNEKLFF.

This clone was seen more than once but under ten times. The rearrangement joins TRBV2 to TRBJ2-3; D might be TRBD2 (6 bases). Germline V gene sequence: CDR1 SNHLY, CDR2 FYNNEI. The CDR3 sequence is 16 residues long. V lost 5 bases and J lost 2, with 17 bases in between. DNA for the CDR3: TGTGCCAGCAGTAGACTAGTGGGGTCTTCCACAGATACGCAGTATTTT. This sequence encodes CASSRLVGSSTDTQYF. Combining the CDR3 with reference TRBV2 and TRBJ2-3 gives the whole variable domain EPEVTQTPSHQVTQMGQEVILRCVPISNHLYFYWYRQILGQKVEFLVSFYNNEISEKSEIFDDQFSVERPDGSNFTLKIRSTKLEDSAMYFCASSRLVGSSTDTQYFGPGTRLTVL.